A selection of T cell receptor beta chains follows, all from one sample in a study of T cell responses to AZD1222 COVID-19 vaccine. TCRdb keeps only in-frame clones here, not all; method: immunoSEQ multiplex PCR. The sample lists 150,000 to 190,000 clones; 90% were seen once. The sequenced sample was peripheral blood, obtained on day 0 of AZD1222 vaccination. The source of these receptors is an adult in good health. CDR3s include the opening cysteine and the closing phenylalanine or tryptophan. The order of the fields is V gene, clone size, D gene, J gene, CDR3 DNA, CDR3 protein. A D gene is named only where the DNA matches it firmly. The size entry is marked missing in some rows and otherwise reads once, few, many or a size class.

TRBV7-9	-	TRBD1	TRBJ1-1	TGTGCCAGCAGCTTAGGGGGGCCAGGGGGAATCACTGAAGCTTTCTTT	CASSLGGPGGITEAFF
TRBV7-2	-	TRBD1	TRBJ1-1	TGTGCCAGCAGCTTAAGGCTCGATGACAGGGGCGAAGCTTTCTTT	CASSLRLDDRGEAFF
TRBV28	once	TRBD1	TRBJ1-2	TGTGCCAGCAGTTTACCAGGGGGCGGCTACACCTTC	CASSLPGGGYTF
TRBV20-1	-	-	TRBJ2-7	TGCAGTGCTACTTTCGGCGAGCAGTACTTC	CSATFGEQYF
TRBV5-8	-	-	TRBJ1-6	TGTGCCAGCAGCTTGGCCCACGACCAAAGGGGTTCACCCCTCCACTTT	CASSLAHDQRGSPLHF
TRBV28	once	-	TRBJ1-5	TGTGCCAGCGGGGACCCGGGGGGTGGTCAGCCCCAGCATTTT	CASGDPGGGQPQHF
TRBV12-3/TRBV12-4	-	TRBD1	TRBJ1-4	TGTGCCAGCAGAAAGGACAGGGTACGCCTGTTTTTT	CASRKDRVRLFF
TRBV7-9	-	-	TRBJ2-5	TGTGCCAGCAGCCCGCCGGAGGGCCTAAGGACCCAGTACTTC	CASSPPEGLRTQYF
TRBV6-1	-	TRBD1	TRBJ1-2	TGTGCCAGCAGTGAGGGGGACAGAAACTATGGCTACACCTTC	CASSEGDRNYGYTF
TRBV6-5	-	-	TRBJ2-7	TGTGCCAGCGGTCCAACGCCGTTCTCCTACGAGCAGTACTTC	CASGPTPFSYEQYF
TRBV7-2	few	-	TRBJ2-1	TGTGCCAGCAGCTTGAGTGGGTTTAATGAGCAGTTCTTC	CASSLSGFNEQFF
TRBV28	-	-	TRBJ2-7	TGTGCCAGCAGTTTCAGGGGAAGGTCCTACGAGCAGTACTTC	CASSFRGRSYEQYF
TRBV19	-	-	TRBJ2-7	TGTGCCAGTAGTGCCGGGGCAGGGGCCTCCTACGAGCAGTACTTC	CASSAGAGASYEQYF
TRBV5-1	-	TRBD1	TRBJ1-4	TGCGCCAGCAGCCTGACAGGGAGGGATGAAAAACTGTTTTTT	CASSLTGRDEKLFF
TRBV28	-	-	TRBJ1-5	TGTGCCAGCGAGTTCCTGGAGGGTAGCAATCAGCCCCAGCATTTT	CASEFLEGSNQPQHF